This TCR beta chain is drawn from a study of T cells after yellow fever vaccination. Study in general: Separation of EM, EMRA, CM and Tscm memory subsets by sorting relied on CD3, CD45RA, CCR7 and CD95.

By share of the sample, this clonotype is medium-sized. V was cut by 4 bases and J by 6 bases, with 5 bases left in between. Germline loops: CDR1 KGHDR, CDR2 SFDVKD. The CDR3 is 12 amino acids. TCRdb reanalysed the 5' RACE reads using MiXCR and keeps one entry per CDR3 protein. The data show 10,000 to 11,000 distinct CDR3 sequences, 4% to 5.5% seen once. This material consisted of PBMCs, either bulk or a sorted T-cell subset (CD4+, CD8+, memory, or dextramer-sorted; not recorded which), taken more than 14 days after the first yellow fever vaccination. This receptor was identified in a young man who received the YFV17D yellow fever vaccine. The rearrangement joins TRBV24-1 to TRBJ1-4; D not certain. DNA of the CDR3: TGTGCCACCAGTGACAGCTATGAAAAACTGTTTTTT. Translation: CATSDSYEKLFF.